The clone carrying this T cell receptor (beta chain) was counted at least ten times. Its antigen is still unknown. Sequencing libraries for TCR beta were prepared with iRepertoire HTBI primers and Arm-PCR of CDR3 regions. In the authors' workflow: Among the samples, under 70 TRBV and 14 TRBJ segments were identified. TCRdb processed the multiplex PCR reads anew with MiXCR; each CDR3 protein has one entry. What appears here as the V and J calls and clone size reflects TCRdb's work, not the paper's. The data show approximately 690,000 distinct CDR3 sequences, 25% to 35% seen once. These data belong to a study of regulatory T cells in long-lasting Graves disease. Study-level findings and limits: Rather than thyroid tissue, only peripheral blood underwent study.

V trimming: 0 bases; J trimming: 3 bases; junction bases outside the gene matches: 9. This CDR3 comprises 17 residues. Specified time point: persistent/refractory GD, antithyroid drugs over 5 years with positive TRAb. The TCR library was made from RNA extracted from PBMCs. The rearrangement joins TRBV12-3 or TRBV12-4 to TRBJ2-7, with 9 nucleotides matching TRBD1. The origin of this receptor is a female donor with Graves disease. Sequencing was performed on peripheral blood mononuclear cells (PBMCs), taken when the disease was refractory, from a patient treated with antithyroid drugs. The CDR3 coding sequence is TGTGCCAGCAGTTTAGCCCCCGGGACAGGGTTACACTACGAGCAGTACTTC. Protein product: CASSLAPGTGLHYEQYF.